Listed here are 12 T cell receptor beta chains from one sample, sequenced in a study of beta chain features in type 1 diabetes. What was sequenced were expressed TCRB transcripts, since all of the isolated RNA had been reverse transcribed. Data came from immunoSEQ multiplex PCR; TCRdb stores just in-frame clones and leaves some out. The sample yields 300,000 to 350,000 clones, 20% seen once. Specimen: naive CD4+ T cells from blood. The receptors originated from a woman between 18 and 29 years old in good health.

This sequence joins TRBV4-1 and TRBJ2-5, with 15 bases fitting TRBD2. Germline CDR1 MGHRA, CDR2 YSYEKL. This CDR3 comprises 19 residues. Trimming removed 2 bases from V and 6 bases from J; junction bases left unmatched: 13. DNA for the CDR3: TGCGCCAGCAGCCAATGGACTAGCGGGAGGGCCCTCGATTTAAAGACCCAGTACTTC. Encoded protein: CASSQWTSGRALDLKTQYF.

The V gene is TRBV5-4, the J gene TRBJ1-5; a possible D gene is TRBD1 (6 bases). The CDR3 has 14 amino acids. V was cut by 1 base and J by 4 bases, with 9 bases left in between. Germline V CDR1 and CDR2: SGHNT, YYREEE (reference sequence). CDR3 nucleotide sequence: TGTGCCAGCAGCTTGTTGGGGACAAATCAGCCCCAGCATTTT. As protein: CASSLLGTNQPQHF.

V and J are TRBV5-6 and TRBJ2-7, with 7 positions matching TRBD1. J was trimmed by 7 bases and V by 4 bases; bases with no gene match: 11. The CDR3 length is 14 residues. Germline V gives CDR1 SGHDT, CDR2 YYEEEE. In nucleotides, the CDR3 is TGTGCCAGCAGCCCGACAGGGTCCTCAGGGGAGCAGTACTTC. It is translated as CASSPTGSSGEQYF.

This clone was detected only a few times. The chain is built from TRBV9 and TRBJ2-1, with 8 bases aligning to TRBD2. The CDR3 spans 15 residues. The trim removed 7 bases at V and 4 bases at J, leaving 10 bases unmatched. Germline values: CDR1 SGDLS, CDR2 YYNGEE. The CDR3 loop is CASGLKTSGYNEQFF. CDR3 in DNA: TGTGCCAGCGGTCTAAAAACTAGCGGATACAATGAGCAGTTCTTC.

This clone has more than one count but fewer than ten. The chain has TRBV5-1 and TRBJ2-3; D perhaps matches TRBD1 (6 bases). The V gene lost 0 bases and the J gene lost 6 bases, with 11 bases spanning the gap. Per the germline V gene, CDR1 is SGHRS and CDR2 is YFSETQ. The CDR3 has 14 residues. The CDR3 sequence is CASSLDQGKDTQYF. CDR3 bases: TGCGCCAGCAGCTTGGATCAGGGGAAGGATACGCAGTATTTT.

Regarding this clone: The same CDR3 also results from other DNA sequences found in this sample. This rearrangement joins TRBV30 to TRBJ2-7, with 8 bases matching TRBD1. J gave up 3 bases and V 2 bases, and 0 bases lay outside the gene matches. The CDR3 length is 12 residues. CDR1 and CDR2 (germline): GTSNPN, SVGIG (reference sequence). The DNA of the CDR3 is TGTGCCTGGAGTACAGGGGGCTACGAGCAGTACTTC. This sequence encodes CAWSTGGYEQYF.

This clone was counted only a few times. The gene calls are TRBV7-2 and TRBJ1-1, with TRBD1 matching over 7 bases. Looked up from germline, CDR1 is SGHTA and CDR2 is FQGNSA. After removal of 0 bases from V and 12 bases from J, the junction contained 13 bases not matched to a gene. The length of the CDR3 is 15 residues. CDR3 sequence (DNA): TGTGCCAGCAGCTTAGCGGGATGGGACAGCAAATTAACTTTCTTT. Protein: CASSLAGWDSKLTFF.

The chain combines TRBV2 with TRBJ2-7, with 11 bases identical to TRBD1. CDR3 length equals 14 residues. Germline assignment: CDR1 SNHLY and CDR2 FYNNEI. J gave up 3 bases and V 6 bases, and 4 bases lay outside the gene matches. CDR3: CASRAGTGGYEQYF. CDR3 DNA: TGTGCCAGCAGAGCCGGGACAGGGGGCTACGAGCAGTACTTC.

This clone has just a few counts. The CDR3 region has the DNA TGTGCCAGCAGCTTACGGGTTGGTAATGAGCAGTTCTTC. Protein: CASSLRVGNEQFF. The chain employs TRBV7-2 and TRBJ2-1; no firm D call. CDR1 is SGHTA, CDR2 FQGNSA, per germline. This CDR3 has 13 residues. The ends were cut back, 2 bases at V and 7 bases at J, with 9 bases in the middle.

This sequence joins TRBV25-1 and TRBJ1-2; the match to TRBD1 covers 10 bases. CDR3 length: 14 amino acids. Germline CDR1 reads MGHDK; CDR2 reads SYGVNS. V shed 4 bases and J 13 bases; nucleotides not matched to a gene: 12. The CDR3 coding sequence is TGTGCCAGCAGTGGACAGGGGGCGGTCCAAAGGAGCACCTTC. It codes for CASSGQGAVQRSTF.

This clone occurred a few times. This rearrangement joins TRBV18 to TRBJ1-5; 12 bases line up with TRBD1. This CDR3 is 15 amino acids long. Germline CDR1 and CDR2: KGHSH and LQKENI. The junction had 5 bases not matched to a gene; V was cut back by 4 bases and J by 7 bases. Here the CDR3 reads CASSLGTGGGQPQHF. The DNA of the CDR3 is TGTGCCAGCTCACTCGGGACAGGGGGCGGCCAGCCCCAGCATTTT.

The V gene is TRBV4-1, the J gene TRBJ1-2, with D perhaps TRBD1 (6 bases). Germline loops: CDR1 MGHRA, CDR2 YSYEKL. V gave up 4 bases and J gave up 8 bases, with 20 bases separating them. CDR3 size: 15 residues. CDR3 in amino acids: CASSPHQQGVNGYTF. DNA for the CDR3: TGCGCCAGCAGCCCCCATCAACAGGGTGTGAACGGCTACACCTTC.